The entry that follows covers one TCR beta chain sequence. CDR1 is KGHDR and CDR2 is SFDVKD in the germline V gene. V was cut by 5 bases and J by 4 bases, with 13 bases left in between. The CDR3 length is 14 residues. Cohort allocation depended upon clinical history that participants reported. Among Cohort 3 donors, those recovered had two negative PCRs, clearance, or symptom resolution. Original handling: Amplification of reference gene primers was used by the study to estimate nucleated cell counts. Generated by immunoSEQ multiplex PCR, the TCRdb table keeps only in-frame clones and is missing some. That table furnishes V, J and clone size, whereas the DNA furnished D and trimming. The table lists around 170,000 clones, approximately 81% of them singletons. This entry is derived from a study of blood T cell repertoires in COVID-19. Study-level information: Spain, Italy and the United States supplied samples that represented acute and convalescent COVID-19.

The sequence derives from a woman aged 45-65 years who had recovered from COVID-19. The genes are TRBV24-1 and TRBJ2-5; perhaps TRBD2 as D (5 bases). The material sequenced was PBMCs or T cells enriched from blood (not recorded which). The CDR3 region is CATSAGVVGETQYF. The CDR3 coding sequence is TGTGCCACCAGTGCCGGGGTGGTGGGAGAGACCCAGTACTTC.